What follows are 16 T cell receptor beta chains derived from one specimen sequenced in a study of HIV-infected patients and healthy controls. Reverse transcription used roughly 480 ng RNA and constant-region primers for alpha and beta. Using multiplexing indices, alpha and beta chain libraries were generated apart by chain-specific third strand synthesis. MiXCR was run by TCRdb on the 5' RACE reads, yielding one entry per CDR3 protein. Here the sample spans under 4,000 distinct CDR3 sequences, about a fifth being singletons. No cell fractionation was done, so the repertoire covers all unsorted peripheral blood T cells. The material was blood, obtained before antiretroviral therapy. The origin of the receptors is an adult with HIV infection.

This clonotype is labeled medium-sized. This CDR3 reads CASSIRTGGDGKAFF. Here the CDR3 DNA reads TGTGCCAGCAGTATACGGACAGGGGGCGATGGAAAAGCTTTCTTT. This chain connects TRBV12-3 or TRBV12-4 to TRBJ1-1, with 11 nucleotides matching TRBD1. The CDR3 is 15 residues long. V lost 5 bases to trimming and J lost 9 bases; unmatched junction nucleotides: 11.

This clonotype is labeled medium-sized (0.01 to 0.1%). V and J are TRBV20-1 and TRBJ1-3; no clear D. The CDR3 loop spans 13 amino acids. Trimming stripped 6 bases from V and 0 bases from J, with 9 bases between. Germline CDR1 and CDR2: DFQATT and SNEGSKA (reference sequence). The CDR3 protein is CSAPVPSGNTIYF. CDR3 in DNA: TGCAGTGCCCCAGTCCCCTCTGGAAACACCATATATTTT.

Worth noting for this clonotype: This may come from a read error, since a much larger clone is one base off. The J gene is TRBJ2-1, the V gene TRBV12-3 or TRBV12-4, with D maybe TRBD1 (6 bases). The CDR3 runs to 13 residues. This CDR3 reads CSSSLGGYNEQFF. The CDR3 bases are TGTTCCAGCAGTTTAGGGGGCTACAATGAGCAGTTCTTC.

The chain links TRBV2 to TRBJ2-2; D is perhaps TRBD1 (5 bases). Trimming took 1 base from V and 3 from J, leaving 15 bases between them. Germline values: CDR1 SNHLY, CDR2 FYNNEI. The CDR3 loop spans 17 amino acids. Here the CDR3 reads CASSEGGHLTYTGELFF. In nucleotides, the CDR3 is TGTGCCAGCAGTGAAGGAGGACATCTTACTTACACCGGGGAGCTGTTTTTT.

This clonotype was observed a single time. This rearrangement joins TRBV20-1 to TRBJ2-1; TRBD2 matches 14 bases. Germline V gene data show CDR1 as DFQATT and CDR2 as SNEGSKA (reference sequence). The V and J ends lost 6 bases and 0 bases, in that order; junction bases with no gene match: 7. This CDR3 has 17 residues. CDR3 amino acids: CSATGLAGGRSYNEQFF. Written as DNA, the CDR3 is TGCAGTGCCACTGGACTAGCGGGGGGCCGCTCCTACAATGAGCAGTTCTTC.

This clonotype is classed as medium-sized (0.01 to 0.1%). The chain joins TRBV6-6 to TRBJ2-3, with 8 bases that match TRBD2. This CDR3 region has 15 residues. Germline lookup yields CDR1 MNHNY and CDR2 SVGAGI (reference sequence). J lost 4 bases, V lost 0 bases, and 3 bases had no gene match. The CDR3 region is CASSYSRRGADTQYF. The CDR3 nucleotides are TGTGCCAGCAGTTACTCAAGGCGGGGGGCAGATACGCAGTATTTT.

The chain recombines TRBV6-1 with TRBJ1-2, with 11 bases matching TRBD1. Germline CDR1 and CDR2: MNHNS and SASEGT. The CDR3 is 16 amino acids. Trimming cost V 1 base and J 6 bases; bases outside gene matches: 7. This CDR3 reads CASSEGPPGQGDGYTF. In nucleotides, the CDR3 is TGTGCCAGCAGTGAAGGGCCGCCGGGACAGGGGGATGGCTACACCTTC.

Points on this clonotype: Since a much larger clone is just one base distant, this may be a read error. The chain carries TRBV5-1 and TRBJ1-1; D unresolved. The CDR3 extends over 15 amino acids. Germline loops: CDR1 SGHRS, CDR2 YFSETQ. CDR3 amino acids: CDSSSRGRGETEAFF. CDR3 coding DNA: TGCGACAGCAGCTCACGAGGTCGGGGTGAAACTGAAGCTTTCTTT.

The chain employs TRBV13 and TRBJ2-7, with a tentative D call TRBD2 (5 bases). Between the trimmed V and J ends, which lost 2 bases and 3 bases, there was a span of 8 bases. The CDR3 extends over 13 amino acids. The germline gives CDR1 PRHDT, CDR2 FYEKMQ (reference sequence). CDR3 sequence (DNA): TGTGCCAGCAGCTTATTCGGGGTCTACGAGCAGTACTTC. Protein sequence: CASSLFGVYEQYF.

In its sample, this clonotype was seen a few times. This CDR3 is CASSQDGGGADTQYF. The CDR3 nucleotides are TGTGCCAGCAGCCAAGATGGGGGGGGGGCAGATACGCAGTATTTT. The chain recombines TRBV4-2 with TRBJ2-3, with 7 bases matching TRBD2. Germline loops: CDR1 LGHNA, CDR2 YNFKEQ. V lost 0 bases to trimming and J lost 4 bases; unmatched junction nucleotides: 4. This CDR3 comprises 15 residues.

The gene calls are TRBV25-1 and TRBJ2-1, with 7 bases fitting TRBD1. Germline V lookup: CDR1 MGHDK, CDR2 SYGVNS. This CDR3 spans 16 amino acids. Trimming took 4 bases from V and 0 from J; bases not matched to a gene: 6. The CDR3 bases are TGTGCCAGCAGTGTGGCCAGGGGGAGCTCCTACAATGAGCAGTTCTTC. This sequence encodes CASSVARGSSYNEQFF.

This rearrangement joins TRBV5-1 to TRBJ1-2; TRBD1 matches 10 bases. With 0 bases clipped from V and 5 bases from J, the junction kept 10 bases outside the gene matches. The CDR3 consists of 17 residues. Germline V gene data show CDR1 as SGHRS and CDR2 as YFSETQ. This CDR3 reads CASSLAGQDRGRYGYTF. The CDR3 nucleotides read TGCGCCAGCAGCTTGGCCGGACAGGACAGGGGGAGGTATGGCTACACCTTC.

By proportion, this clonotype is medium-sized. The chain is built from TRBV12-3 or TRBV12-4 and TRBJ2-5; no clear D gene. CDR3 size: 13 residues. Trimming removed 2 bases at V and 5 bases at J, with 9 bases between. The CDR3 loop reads CASSLRVGETQYF. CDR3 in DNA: TGTGCCAGCAGTTTAAGGGTGGGGGAGACCCAGTACTTC.

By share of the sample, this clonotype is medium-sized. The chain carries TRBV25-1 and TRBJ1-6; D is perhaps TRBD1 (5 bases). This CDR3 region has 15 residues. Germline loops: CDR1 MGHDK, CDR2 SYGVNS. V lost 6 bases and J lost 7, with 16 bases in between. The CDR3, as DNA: TGTGCCAGCAGAAGGGGCCGGGGCGCGAATTCACCCCTCCACTTT. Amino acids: CASRRGRGANSPLHF.

The CDR3 sequence: CASSTARLNYGYTF. The DNA for the CDR3 is TGTGCCAGCTCCACGGCGAGGCTAAACTATGGCTACACCTTC. V and J are TRBV18 and TRBJ1-2; D is unresolved. Germline lookup yields CDR1 KGHSH and CDR2 LQKENI. V lost 6 bases and J lost 2, with 13 bases in between. This CDR3 region has 14 residues.

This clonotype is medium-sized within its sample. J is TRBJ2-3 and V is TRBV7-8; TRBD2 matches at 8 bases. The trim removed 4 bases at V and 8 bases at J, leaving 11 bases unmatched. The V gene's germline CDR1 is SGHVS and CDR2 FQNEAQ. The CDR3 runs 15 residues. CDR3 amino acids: CASSSWTSPESTQYF. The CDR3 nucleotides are TGTGCCAGCAGCTCCTGGACTAGCCCGGAGAGTACGCAGTATTTT.